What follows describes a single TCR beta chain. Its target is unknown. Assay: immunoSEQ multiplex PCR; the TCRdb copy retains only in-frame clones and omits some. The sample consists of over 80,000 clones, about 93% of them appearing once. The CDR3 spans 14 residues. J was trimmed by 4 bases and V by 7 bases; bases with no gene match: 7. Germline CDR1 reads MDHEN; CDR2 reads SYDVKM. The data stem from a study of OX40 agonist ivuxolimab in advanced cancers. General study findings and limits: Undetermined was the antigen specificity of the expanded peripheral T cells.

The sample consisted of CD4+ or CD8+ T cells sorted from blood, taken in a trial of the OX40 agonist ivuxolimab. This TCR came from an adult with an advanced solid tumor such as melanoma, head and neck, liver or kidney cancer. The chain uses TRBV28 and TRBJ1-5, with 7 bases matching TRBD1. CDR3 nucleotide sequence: TGTGCCAGCACCGGACCGACAGGGAATCAGCCCCAGCATTTT. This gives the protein CASTGPTGNQPQHF. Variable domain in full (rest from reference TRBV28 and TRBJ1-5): DVKVTQSSRYLVKRTGEKVFLECVQDMDHENMFWYRQDPGLGLRLIYFSYDVKMKEKGDIPEGYSVSREKKERFSLILESASTNQTSMYLCASTGPTGNQPQHFGDGTRLSIL.